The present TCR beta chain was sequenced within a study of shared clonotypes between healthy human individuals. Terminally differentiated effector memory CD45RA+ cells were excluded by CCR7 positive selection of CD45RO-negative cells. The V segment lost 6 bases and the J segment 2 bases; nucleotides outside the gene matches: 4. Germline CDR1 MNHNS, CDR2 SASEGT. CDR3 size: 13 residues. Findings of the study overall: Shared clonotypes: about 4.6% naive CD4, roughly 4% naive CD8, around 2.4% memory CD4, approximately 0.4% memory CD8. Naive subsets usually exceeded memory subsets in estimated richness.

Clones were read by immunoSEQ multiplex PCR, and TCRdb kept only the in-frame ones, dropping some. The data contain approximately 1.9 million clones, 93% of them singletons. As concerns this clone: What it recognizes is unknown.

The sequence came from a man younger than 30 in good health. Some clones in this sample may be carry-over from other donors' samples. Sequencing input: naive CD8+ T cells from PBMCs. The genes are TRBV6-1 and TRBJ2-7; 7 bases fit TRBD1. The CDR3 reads CASRGTDTYEQYF. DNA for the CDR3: TGTGCCAGCAGGGGGACAGATACCTACGAGCAGTACTTC.